These 32 T cell receptor beta chains were sequenced from one sample in a study of T cell repertoires in breast cancer. A second nested PCR with blocking oligonucleotides suppressed unpaired genes. TCRdb independently ran MiXCR on the emulsion pairing reads; one entry per CDR3 protein. The sample comprises several thousand distinct CDR3 sequences, around a third of which are singletons, and more than 30% rests with the top ten. The expanded emulsion RT-PCR method captured paired alpha and beta chains from CD8+ T cells. Sample: CD8+ T cells. All receptors come from a pool of human donors with breast cancer or a healthy control (not recorded which).

V gene TRBV11-3 combines with J gene TRBJ2-1, with a possible D match to TRBD2 (5 bases). Germline CDR1 and CDR2: SGHNT and YENEEA. The length of the CDR3 is 15 residues. V was pared by 2 bases and J by 7 bases, with 15 bases between. CDR3 nucleotides: TGTGCCAGCAGCTTAAGGCTAGCAGTAAGGAATGAGCAGTTCTTC. Protein: CASSLRLAVRNEQFF.

This clonotype was seen repeatedly, ten times or more. The CDR3 spells CASSRDIYNEQFF. CDR3 nucleotide sequence: TGTGCCAGTAGCCGGGACATATACAATGAGCAGTTCTTC. The J gene is TRBJ2-1, the V gene TRBV19, with a possible D match to TRBD1 (6 bases). V was pared by 6 bases and J by 4 bases, with 10 bases between. CDR1 and CDR2 from the germline V gene are LNHDA and SQIVND (reference sequence). The CDR3 runs 13 residues. Full variable domain (outside the CDR3, taken from reference TRBV19 and TRBJ2-1): DGGITQSPKYLFRKEGQNVTLSCEQNLNHDAMYWYRQDPGQGLRLIYYSQIVNDFQKGDIAEGYSVSREKKESFPLTVTSAQKNPTAFYLCASSRDIYNEQFFGPGTRLTVL.

For this clonotype: A much larger clone differs by one base, so this may be a read error. The V gene is TRBV3-1, the J gene TRBJ1-2, with TRBD1 matching 8 bases. This CDR3 region has 13 residues. Germline CDR1 and CDR2: LGHDT and YNNKEL (reference sequence). CDR3 DNA: TGTGCCAGCAGCCCCGGGGGCGACAGGGGCTACTCCTTC. Its protein is CASSPGGDRGYSF.

Ten or more counts support this clonotype. The rearrangement uses TRBV29-1 and TRBJ1-1, with 11 positions matching TRBD1. CDR1 and CDR2 from the germline V gene are SQVTM and ANQGSEA. The CDR3 consists of 12 residues. V lost 6 bases to trimming and J lost 9 bases; unmatched junction nucleotides: 6. CDR3 bases: TGCAGCGTCGCTGGACAGGGGGCGAAAGCTTTCTTT. Its protein product is CSVAGQGAKAFF.

This clonotype was seen only a few times. The J gene is TRBJ2-1, the V gene TRBV7-3; TRBD2 might be the D (7 bases). Between the trimmed V and J ends, which lost 1 base and 2 bases, there was a span of 9 bases. The CDR3 has 15 amino acids. The germline V gene encodes CDR1 SGHTA and CDR2 FQGTGA. CDR3 sequence (DNA): TGTGCCAGCAGCTTAATGGGGGGGCCCTACAATGAGCAGTTCTTC. Its protein product is CASSLMGGPYNEQFF.

This clonotype appeared a few times. The V gene is TRBV15, the J gene TRBJ2-3, with a weak D call TRBD1 (5 bases). The CDR3 consists of 12 residues. CDR1 and CDR2 from the germline V gene are LNHNV and YYDKDF (reference sequence). V was shortened by 3 bases and J by 6 bases, with 7 bases between the two germline ends. This CDR3 is CATSRDTDTQYF. CDR3 DNA: TGTGCCACCAGCAGGGACACCGATACGCAGTATTTT.

This chain uses TRBV14 with TRBJ1-6, with TRBD1 as a possible D gene (5 bases). Trimming removed 0 bases from V and 8 bases from J, with 11 bases in between. The CDR3 is made up of 15 amino acids. Germline V gives CDR1 SGHDN, CDR2 FVKESK. The CDR3 sequence is CASSQDRVVHSPLHF. In nucleotides, the CDR3 is TGTGCCAGCAGCCAAGACAGGGTGGTTCATTCACCCCTCCACTTT.

This clonotype was found a few times. The rearrangement uses TRBV14 and TRBJ1-1, with D uncertain. This CDR3 is built from 15 residues. V was cut by 1 base and J by 6 bases, with 15 bases left in between. Germline CDR1 and CDR2: SGHDN and FVKESK. CDR3 sequence reads: CASSQGKGQGPEAFF. The CDR3 bases are TGTGCCAGCAGCCAAGGAAAAGGGCAAGGACCTGAAGCTTTCTTT. Together with reference TRBV14 and TRBJ1-1, the CDR3 gives the full variable domain: EAGVTQFPSHSVIEKGQTVTLRCDPISGHDNLYWYRRVMGKEIKFLLHFVKESKQDESGMPNNRFLAERTGGTYSTLKVQPAELEDSGVYFCASSQGKGQGPEAFFGQGTRLTVV.

This clonotype was recorded at least ten times. The CDR3 here is CASSAKGGVDQPQHF. For the CDR3, the DNA is TGTGCCAGTAGTGCCAAAGGTGGGGTCGATCAGCCCCAGCATTTT. The chain is built from TRBV19 and TRBJ1-5; D gene ambiguous. Germline lookup yields CDR1 LNHDA and CDR2 SQIVND (reference sequence). This CDR3 is 15 amino acids long. The V and J ends lost 5 bases and 5 bases respectively, with 16 bases between them.

The rearrangement links TRBV5-5 to TRBJ2-3; 9 bases are shared with TRBD1. Germline values: CDR1 SGHKS, CDR2 YYEKEE (reference sequence). Trimming at V came to 1 base and at J to 0 bases, leaving 12 bases not matched to a gene. This CDR3 region has 19 residues. CDR3 nucleotide sequence: TGTGCCAGCAGCTTGAAGGACAGGGGTGTCGGTGGTAGCACAGATACGCAGTATTTT. This codes for CASSLKDRGVGGSTDTQYF.

The table lists this clonotype with many counts. The chain combines TRBV7-8 with TRBJ1-6; D is possibly TRBD1 (5 bases). V was trimmed by 5 bases and J by 8 bases, leaving 10 bases between them. Germline loops: CDR1 SGHVS, CDR2 FQNEAQ. The CDR3 is made up of 13 amino acids. In DNA, the CDR3 is TGTGCCAGCAGCGCCGGGGGGGATTCACCCCTCCACTTT. It specifies CASSAGGDSPLHF. The entire variable domain, with the rest obtained from reference TRBV7-8 and TRBJ1-6, is as follows: GAGVSQSPRYKVAKRGQDVALRCDPISGHVSLFWYQQALGQGPEFLTYFQNEAQLDKSGLPSDRFFAERPEGSVSTLKIQRTQQEDSAVYLCASSAGGDSPLHFGNGTRLTVT.

A word on this clonotype: Given a much more abundant clone one base away, this may be a read error. This sequence joins TRBV20-1 and TRBJ1-2; maybe TRBD1 (5 bases). This CDR3 is built from 12 residues. V lost 6 bases, J lost 4 bases, and 12 bases lay in between. CDR1 DFQATT and CDR2 SNEGSKA come from the germline V gene (reference sequence). The CDR3 sequence is CSANTGGYGYTF. CDR3 in DNA: TGCAGTGCGAATACAGGAGGCTATGGCTACACCTTC.

V is TRBV30 and J is TRBJ1-1; D is unresolved. Germline CDR1 GTSNPN, CDR2 SVGIG (reference sequence). The V gene lost 3 bases and the J gene lost 3 bases, with 14 bases spanning the gap. The length of the CDR3 is 14 residues. CDR3 sequence (DNA): TGTGCCTGGAGATTTGAATTCCTAGACACTGAAGCTTTCTTT. Amino acids: CAWRFEFLDTEAFF.

This clonotype turned up a few times. This chain links TRBV7-3 with TRBJ2-3; D gene uncertain. This CDR3 is 14 amino acids long. Trimming removed 5 bases from V and 2 bases from J, with 11 bases in between. Germline values: CDR1 SGHTA, CDR2 FQGTGA. The DNA of the CDR3 is TGTGCCAGCAGCGGCGCTAGTAACACAGATACGCAGTATTTT. It codes for CASSGASNTDTQYF.

In DNA form, the CDR3 reads TGCAGCGTTGAAGATGGACGGGGGACCCTCAATGAGCAGTTCTTC. Protein sequence: CSVEDGRGTLNEQFF. The chain carries TRBV29-1 and TRBJ2-1; TRBD2 might be the D (6 bases). V shed 0 bases and J shed 6 bases, with 15 bases lying between them. The CDR3 extends over 15 amino acids. The V gene's germline CDR1 is SQVTM and CDR2 ANQGSEA.

In its sample, this clonotype was seen many times. The CDR3 loop reads CASSLRDSSYEQYF. The CDR3 coding sequence is TGTGCCAGCTCGTTGAGGGACTCTTCCTACGAGCAGTACTTC. V and J are TRBV2 and TRBJ2-7; a weak D match, TRBD2 (6 bases). This CDR3 region has 14 residues. V was pared by 8 bases and J by 1 base, with 15 bases between. The V gene's germline CDR1 is SNHLY and CDR2 FYNNEI.

This clonotype was counted only a few times. V is TRBV20-1 and J is TRBJ2-3; possibly TRBD2 for D (5 bases). CDR1 and CDR2 from the germline V gene are DFQATT and SNEGSKA (reference sequence). The V end lost 1 base, the J end lost 1 base, and 15 bases lay between the germline ends. The CDR3 extends over 16 amino acids. Here the CDR3 reads CSARGDPGGGTDTQYF. CDR3 bases: TGCAGTGCTAGAGGCGACCCAGGAGGTGGCACAGATACGCAGTATTTT.

This clonotype was seen ten or more times. The chain joins TRBV2 to TRBJ1-1, with TRBD1 matching 7 bases. V gave up 6 bases and J gave up 5 bases; unmatched junction bases: 6. The CDR3 has 13 residues. Germline CDR1 and CDR2: SNHLY and FYNNEI. CDR3 nucleotides: TGTGCCAGCAGGCCAGGGGGGGGAACTGAAGCTTTCTTT. Its translation is CASRPGGGTEAFF.

This clonotype was seen many times. V usage is TRBV19 and J usage is TRBJ2-1; possibly TRBD2 for D (5 bases). V lost 3 bases and J lost 0, with 9 bases in between. CDR1 and CDR2 from the germline V gene are LNHDA and SQIVND (reference sequence). The CDR3 is 15 amino acids. The CDR3: CASSMGVSSYNEQFF. The DNA of the CDR3 is TGTGCCAGTAGTATGGGAGTCAGCTCCTACAATGAGCAGTTCTTC.

The chain combines TRBV7-2 with TRBJ2-1; 7 bases agree with TRBD2. This CDR3 contains 12 residues. Germline CDR1 SGHTA, CDR2 FQGNSA. V lost 3 bases to trimming and J lost 9 bases; unmatched junction nucleotides: 2. CDR3 sequence (DNA): TGTGCCAGCAGCTTGGGGAGGGGTGAGCAGTTCTTC. This translates into CASSLGRGEQFF.

This rearrangement joins TRBV7-2 to TRBJ1-5, with a possible D match to TRBD1 (6 bases). Trimming removed 5 bases at V and 0 bases at J, with 17 bases between. This CDR3 comprises 17 residues. Germline CDR1 is SGHTA and CDR2 is FQGNSA. The CDR3 DNA follows: TGTGCCAGCAGCCCCATAGACAGGCGGTATAGCAATCAGCCCCAGCATTTT. Protein product: CASSPIDRRYSNQPQHF.

Turning to this clonotype: A much larger clone lies one base from this, so it may be a read error. Since no conserved phenylalanine or tryptophan closes the CDR3, a read error is the likely cause. V is TRBV7-9 and J is TRBJ1-5; D is perhaps TRBD1 (6 bases). The V gene's germline CDR1 is SEHNR and CDR2 FQNEAQ (reference sequence). This CDR3 contains 14 residues. Trimming pared 6 bases from V and 6 bases from J, leaving 15 bases between. The CDR3 is CASSVTGMGQPQHL. Written as DNA, the CDR3 is TGTGCCAGCAGTGTAACAGGGATGGGTCAGCCCCAGCATCTT.

The chain uses TRBV11-2 and TRBJ1-6; D is unclear. Deletions cut 5 bases from V and 11 bases from J, with 13 bases between. Germline CDR1 and CDR2: SGHAT and FQNNGV. The length of the CDR3 is 13 residues. The CDR3 reads CASSQTLEAPLHF. The CDR3 region has the DNA TGTGCCAGCAGCCAAACACTGGAAGCACCCCTCCACTTT.

The CDR3 spells CASSLGGPVNTEAFF. DNA for the CDR3: TGTGCCAGCAGCCTAGGGGGCCCAGTGAACACTGAAGCTTTCTTT. The chain carries TRBV14 and TRBJ1-1; 7 bases are a match to TRBD1. Germline lookup yields CDR1 SGHDN and CDR2 FVKESK. V dropped 4 bases and J dropped 0; count of bases not matched to a gene: 5. The CDR3 has 15 residues.

About this clonotype itself: The junction shows a germline mismatch at one end, possibly a read error. This chain uses TRBV29-1 with TRBJ1-1, with 7 nucleotides matching TRBD1. The CDR3 covers 12 residues. Looked up from germline, CDR1 is SQVTM and CDR2 is ANQGSEA. The CDR3 DNA reads TGCAGCATTGGGGGACAGAGGGCCGCAGCTGTCTTT. Translating it yields CSIGGQRAAAVF.

The CDR3 DNA reads as TGTGCCACCAGCAGAGATCGGGGTAGAGTGGGTGAGCAGTTCTTC. Translating it yields CATSRDRGRVGEQFF. The chain couples TRBV15 to TRBJ2-1; D may be TRBD2 (5 bases). This CDR3 has 15 amino acids. V shed 0 bases and J shed 9 bases, with 15 bases lying between them. Germline values: CDR1 LNHNV, CDR2 YYDKDF (reference sequence). Full variable domain (missing parts from reference TRBV15 and TRBJ2-1): DAMVIQNPRYQVTQFGKPVTLSCSQTLNHNVMYWYQQKSSQAPKLLFHYYDKDFNNEADTPDNFQSRRPNTSFCFLDIRSPGLGDTAMYLCATSRDRGRVGEQFFGPGTRLTVL.

To note about this clonotype: A much larger clonotype is one base distant, so this may be a read error. This sequence joins TRBV6-2 or TRBV6-3 and TRBJ2-1; D uncertain. TRBJ2-7 matches the DNA end more closely, so the J call is doubtful. This CDR3 has 14 amino acids. CDR1 is MNHEY and CDR2 is SVGEGT in the germline V gene. The CDR3 DNA sequence: TGTGCCAGCAGTCCTACGATAGGGATGGGTGAGCAGTACTTC. Its translation: CASSPTIGMGEQYF.

This clonotype has ten or more counts. V and J are TRBV28 and TRBJ1-1, with 9 bases matching TRBD1. The V gene end was trimmed by 5 bases and the J gene end by 11 bases; junction bases not matched to a gene: 6. The CDR3 consists of 12 residues. CDR1 MDHEN and CDR2 SYDVKM come from the germline V gene. CDR3 protein: CASSVRDRAAFF. The CDR3 bases are TGTGCCAGCAGTGTCCGGGACAGGGCGGCTTTCTTT.

This clonotype showed up just once. A much larger clone lies a single base off, so this may be a read error. The V and J genes are TRBV5-1 and TRBJ2-1, with TRBD2 as a possible D gene (5 bases). CDR1 and CDR2 from the germline V gene are SGHRS and YFSETQ. The CDR3 length is 12 residues. The CDR3, as DNA: TGCGCCAGCAGGGATGACTACAATAAGCAGTTCTTC. This translates into CASRDDYNKQFF.

The chain uses TRBV28 and TRBJ2-7; 7 nucleotides line up with TRBD2. CDR3 size: 12 residues. CDR1 is MDHEN, CDR2 SYDVKM, per germline. The CDR3 DNA follows: TGTGCCACCAGCCGGGGGGACCACGACCAGTACGTC. Its protein product is CATSRGDHDQYV.

In this sample, this clonotype turned up a few times. J is TRBJ2-2 and V is TRBV14; tentatively, D is TRBD2 (6 bases). V lost 8 bases and J 1 base, leaving 8 bases between the germline ends. From germline, CDR1 is SGHDN and CDR2 FVKESK. The CDR3 contains 13 residues. The CDR3 protein is CASYSGNTGELFF. In DNA, the CDR3 is TGTGCCAGCTATAGCGGGAACACCGGGGAGCTGTTTTTT.

This clonotype was counted ten times or more. The chain has TRBV20-1 and TRBJ1-4; tentatively, D is TRBD1 (5 bases). The CDR3 covers 15 residues. The germline V and J ends were trimmed by 0 bases and 5 bases, with 13 bases remaining between them. Germline assignment: CDR1 DFQATT and CDR2 SNEGSKA (reference sequence). This CDR3 is CSARDPGLSNEKLFF. The CDR3 DNA reads as TGCAGTGCTAGAGATCCGGGACTGTCGAATGAAAAACTGTTTTTT.